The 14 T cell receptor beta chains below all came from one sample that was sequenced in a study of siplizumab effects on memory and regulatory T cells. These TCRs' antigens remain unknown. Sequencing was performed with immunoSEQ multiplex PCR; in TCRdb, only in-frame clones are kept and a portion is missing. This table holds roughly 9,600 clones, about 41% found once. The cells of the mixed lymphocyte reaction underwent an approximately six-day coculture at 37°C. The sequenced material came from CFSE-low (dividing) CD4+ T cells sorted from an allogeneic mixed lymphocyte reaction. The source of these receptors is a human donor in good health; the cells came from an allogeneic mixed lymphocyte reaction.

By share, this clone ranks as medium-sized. The CDR3 DNA reads as TGTGCTAGTGGACAGCAGGGGGGCACAGATACGCAGTATTTT. This gives the protein CASGQQGGTDTQYF. The rearrangement links TRBV12-5 to TRBJ2-3; 7 nucleotides agree with TRBD1. The germline CDR1 and CDR2 sequences are LGHNT and FRNRAP. CDR3 size: 14 residues. Germline trimming cut 6 bases from V and 1 base from J; bases unmatched to any gene: 4.

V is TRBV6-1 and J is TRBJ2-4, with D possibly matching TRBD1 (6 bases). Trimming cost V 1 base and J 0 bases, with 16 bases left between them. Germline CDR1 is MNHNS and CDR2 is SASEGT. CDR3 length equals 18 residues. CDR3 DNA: TGTGCCAGCAGTGAAGAATGGGGGCTACTCCTAGCCAAAAACATTCAGTACTTC. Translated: CASSEEWGLLLAKNIQYF.

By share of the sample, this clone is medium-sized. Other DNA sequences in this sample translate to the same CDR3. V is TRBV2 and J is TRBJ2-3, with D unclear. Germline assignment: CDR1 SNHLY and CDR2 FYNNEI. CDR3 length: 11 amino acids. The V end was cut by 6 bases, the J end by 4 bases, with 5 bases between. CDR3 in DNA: TGTGCCAGCAGCCTAGCAGATACGCAGTATTTT. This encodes CASSLADTQYF.

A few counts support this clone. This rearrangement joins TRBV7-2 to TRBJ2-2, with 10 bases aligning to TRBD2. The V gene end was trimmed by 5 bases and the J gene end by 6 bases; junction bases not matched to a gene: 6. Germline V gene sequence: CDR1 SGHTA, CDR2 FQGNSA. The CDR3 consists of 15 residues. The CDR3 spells CASSPLAGVAGELFF. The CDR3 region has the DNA TGTGCCAGCAGCCCCCTAGCGGGAGTCGCCGGGGAGCTGTTTTTT.

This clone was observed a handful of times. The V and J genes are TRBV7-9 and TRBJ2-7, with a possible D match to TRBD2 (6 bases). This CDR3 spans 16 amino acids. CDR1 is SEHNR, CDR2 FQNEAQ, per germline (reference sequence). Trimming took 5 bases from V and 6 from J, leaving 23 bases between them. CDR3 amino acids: CASSPGTQAQGPEQYF. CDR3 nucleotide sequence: TGTGCCAGCAGCCCTGGGACTCAGGCTCAGGGCCCCGAGCAGTACTTC.

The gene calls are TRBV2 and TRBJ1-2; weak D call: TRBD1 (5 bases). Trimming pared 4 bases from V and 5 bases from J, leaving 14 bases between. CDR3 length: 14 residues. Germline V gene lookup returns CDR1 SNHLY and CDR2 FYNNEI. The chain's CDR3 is CASSAEAGRYGYTF. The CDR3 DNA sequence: TGTGCCAGCAGTGCAGAAGCAGGGCGGTATGGCTACACCTTC. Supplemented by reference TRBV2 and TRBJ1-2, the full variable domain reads EPEVTQTPSHQVTQMGQEVILRCVPISNHLYFYWYRQILGQKVEFLVSFYNNEISEKSEIFDDQFSVERPDGSNFTLKIRSTKLEDSAMYFCASSAEAGRYGYTFGSGTRLTVV.

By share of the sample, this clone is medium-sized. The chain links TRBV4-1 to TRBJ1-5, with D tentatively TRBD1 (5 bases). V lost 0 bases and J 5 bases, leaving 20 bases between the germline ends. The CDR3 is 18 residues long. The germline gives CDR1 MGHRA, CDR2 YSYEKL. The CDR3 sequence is CASSQEVPGLKPHQPQHF. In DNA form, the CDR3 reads TGCGCCAGCAGCCAAGAAGTCCCGGGACTCAAACCCCATCAGCCCCAGCATTTT.

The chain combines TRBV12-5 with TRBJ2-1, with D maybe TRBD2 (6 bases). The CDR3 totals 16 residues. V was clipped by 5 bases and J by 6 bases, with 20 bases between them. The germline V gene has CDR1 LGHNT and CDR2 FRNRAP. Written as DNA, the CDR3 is TGTGCTAGTGGTCTATCCACGGGGAGGCCCGGCAATGAGCAGTTCTTC. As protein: CASGLSTGRPGNEQFF.

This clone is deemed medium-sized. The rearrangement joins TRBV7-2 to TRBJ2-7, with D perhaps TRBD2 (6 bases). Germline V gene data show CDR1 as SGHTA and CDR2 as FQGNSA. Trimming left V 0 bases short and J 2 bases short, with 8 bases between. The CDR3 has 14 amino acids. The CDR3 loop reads CASSLAGLPYEQYF. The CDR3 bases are TGTGCCAGCAGCTTAGCGGGACTGCCCTACGAGCAGTACTTC. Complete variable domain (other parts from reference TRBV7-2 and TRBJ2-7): GAGVSQSPSNKVTEKGKDVELRCDPISGHTALYWYRQSLGQGLEFLIYFQGNSAPDKSGLPSDRFSAERTGGSVSTLTIQRTQQEDSAVYLCASSLAGLPYEQYFGPGTRLTVT.

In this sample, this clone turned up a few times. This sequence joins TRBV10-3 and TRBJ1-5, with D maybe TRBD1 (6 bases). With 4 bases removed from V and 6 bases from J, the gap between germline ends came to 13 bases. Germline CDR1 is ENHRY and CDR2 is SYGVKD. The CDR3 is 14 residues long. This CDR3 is CAISATGFTQPQHF. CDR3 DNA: TGTGCCATCAGTGCAACAGGGTTCACTCAGCCCCAGCATTTT.

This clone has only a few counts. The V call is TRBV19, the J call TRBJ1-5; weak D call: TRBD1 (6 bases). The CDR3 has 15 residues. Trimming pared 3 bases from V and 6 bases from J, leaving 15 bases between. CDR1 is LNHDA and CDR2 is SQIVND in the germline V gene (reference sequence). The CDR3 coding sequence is TGTGCCAGTAGTATTGGCAGGGGTGTAGGTCAGCCCCAGCATTTT. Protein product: CASSIGRGVGQPQHF.

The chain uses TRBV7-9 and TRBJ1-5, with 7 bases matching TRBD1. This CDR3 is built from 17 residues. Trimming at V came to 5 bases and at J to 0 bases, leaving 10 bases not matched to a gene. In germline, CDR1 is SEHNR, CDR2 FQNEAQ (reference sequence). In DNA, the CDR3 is TGTGCCAGCAGCGATGTTTGGACAGGCTATAGCAATCAGCCCCAGCATTTT. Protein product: CASSDVWTGYSNQPQHF.

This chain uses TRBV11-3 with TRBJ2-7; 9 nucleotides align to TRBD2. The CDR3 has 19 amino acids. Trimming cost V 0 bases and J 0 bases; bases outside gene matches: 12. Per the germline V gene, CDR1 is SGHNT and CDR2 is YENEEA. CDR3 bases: TGTGCCAGCAGCTTAGAAAGGGGCCCTAGCGGGGCAAGCTCCTACGAGCAGTACTTC. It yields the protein CASSLERGPSGASSYEQYF. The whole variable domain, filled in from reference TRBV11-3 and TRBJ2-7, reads EAGVVQSPRYKIIEKKQPVAFWCNPISGHNTLYWYLQNLGQGPELLIRYENEEAVDDSQLPKDRFSAERLKGVDSTLKIQPAELGDSAVYLCASSLERGPSGASSYEQYFGPGTRLTVT.

The CDR3 reads CASRRPYRGGRLWGYTF. DNA for the CDR3: TGTGCCAGTAGAAGACCCTACAGGGGTGGCCGGCTATGGGGCTACACCTTC. This chain links TRBV19 with TRBJ1-2; 7 nucleotides line up with TRBD1. In germline, CDR1 is LNHDA, CDR2 SQIVND (reference sequence). This CDR3 is built from 17 residues. The junction had 21 bases not matched to a gene; V was cut back by 6 bases and J by 8 bases.